This TCR beta chain appears in the sequencing data of a study of cytomegalovirus exposure and HLA in healthy donors. Study-level points and caveats: Later analysis reportedly placed an Asian-associated ancestry cluster below the approximately 700-donor mean in N-insertions.

Regarding this clone: No antigen is known for it.

Use of 60 Vbeta and 13 Jbeta primers characterized the PCR. Some clones are missing from TCRdb's copy, which holds only in-frame ones; the method was immunoSEQ multiplex PCR. This sample has around 130,000 clones; about four fifths occur once, and the top ten carry approximately 4%. V was cut by 4 bases and J by 1 base, with 14 bases left in between. The CDR3 spans 15 residues. Germline values: CDR1 SGHRS, CDR2 YFSETQ. The sequencing sample was made of PBMCs. The gene calls are TRBV5-1 and TRBJ2-5; weak D call: TRBD1 (5 bases). The clonotype comes from a middle-aged woman in good health and CMV-seronegative. The CDR3 DNA sequence: TGCGCCAGCAGCCCTGTAGGGGCCTCCCAAGAGACCCAGTACTTC. Encoded protein: CASSPVGASQETQYF.